The clone carrying this T cell receptor beta chain was observed a handful of times. Its antigen remains unidentified. Individually, cDNA molecules had unique molecular identifiers attached to them. TCRdb reprocessed the 5' RACE reads with MiXCR, giving one entry per CDR3 protein. The data contain approximately 65,000 distinct CDR3 sequences, about a tenth of them singletons. This sample was included in a study of early T cells in non-severe SARS-CoV-2 infection. General study results and limits: Matching against VDJdb likely underestimated virus-specific expansions, favoring anti-spike CD8.

The sample consisted of whole blood. The sequence derives from an adult who was a healthcare worker with PCR-confirmed SARS-CoV-2 infection or an uninfected control (not recorded which).

The CDR3 here is CASSPLRSNTDTQYF. CDR3 bases: TGTGCCAGCAGCCCGCTTAGGTCCAACACAGATACGCAGTATTTT. V is TRBV9 and J is TRBJ2-3; D is unclear. The V end lost 4 bases, the J end lost 2 bases, and 14 bases lay between the germline ends. CDR3 length: 15 amino acids. The germline CDR1 and CDR2 sequences are SGDLS and YYNGEE.